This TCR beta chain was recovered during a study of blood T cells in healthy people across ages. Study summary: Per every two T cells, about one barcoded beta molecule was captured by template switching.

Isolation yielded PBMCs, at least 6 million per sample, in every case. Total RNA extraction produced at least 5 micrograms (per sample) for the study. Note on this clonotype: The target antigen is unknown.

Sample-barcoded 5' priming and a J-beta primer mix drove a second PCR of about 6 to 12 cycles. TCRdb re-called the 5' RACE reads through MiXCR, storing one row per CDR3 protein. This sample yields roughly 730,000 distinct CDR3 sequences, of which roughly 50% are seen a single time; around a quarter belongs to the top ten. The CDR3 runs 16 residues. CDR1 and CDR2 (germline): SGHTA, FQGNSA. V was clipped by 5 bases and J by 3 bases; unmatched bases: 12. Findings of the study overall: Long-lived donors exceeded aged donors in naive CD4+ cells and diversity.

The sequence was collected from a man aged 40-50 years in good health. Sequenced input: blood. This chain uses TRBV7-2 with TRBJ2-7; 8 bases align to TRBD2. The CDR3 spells CASSPSGSGAYYEQYF. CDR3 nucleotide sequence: TGTGCCAGCAGCCCCTCTGGTAGCGGGGCATACTACGAGCAGTACTTC.